These 30 T cell receptor beta chains were all obtained from the same sample, sequenced in a study of shared clonotypes between healthy human individuals. TCRdb's copy holds only in-frame clones and misses some; the assay was immunoSEQ multiplex PCR. This table holds under 750,000 clones, 72% found once. Material: memory CD4+ T cells sorted from blood. Described subset: CD45RA-negative fraction. These receptors all stem from a woman in her 30s in good health.

A single count supports this clone. Other DNA sequences in this specimen translate into the identical CDR3. The chain combines TRBV5-1 with TRBJ2-2; TRBD1 is a possible D gene (6 bases). V dropped 2 bases and J dropped 5 bases, with 10 bases sitting between them. The germline gives CDR1 SGHRS, CDR2 YFSETQ. This CDR3 region has 14 residues. CDR3 DNA: TGCGCCAGCAGCTTACAGGGCGGAACCGGGGAGCTGTTTTTT. It encodes CASSLQGGTGELFF. Full variable domain (missing parts from reference TRBV5-1 and TRBJ2-2): KAGVTQTPRYLIKTRGQQVTLSCSPISGHRSVSWYQQTPGQGLQFLFEYFSETQRNKGNFPGRFSGRQFSNSRSEMNVSTLELGDSALYLCASSLQGGTGELFFGEGSRLTVL.

J is TRBJ1-5 and V is TRBV19; D perhaps matches TRBD1 (5 bases). Trimming removed 7 bases at V and 4 bases at J, with 14 bases between. The CDR3 sequence is 14 residues long. CDR1 is LNHDA and CDR2 is SQIVND in the germline V gene (reference sequence). DNA for the CDR3: TGTGCCAGTACAACCAGGGAATTTAATCAGCCCCAGCATTTT. It specifies CASTTREFNQPQHF.

This rearrangement joins TRBV5-1 to TRBJ2-7; 10 nucleotides line up with TRBD2. CDR1 is SGHRS and CDR2 is YFSETQ in the germline V gene. Germline trimming cut 1 base from V and 3 bases from J; bases unmatched to any gene: 10. The length of the CDR3 is 17 residues. The CDR3 nucleotides are TGCGCCAGCAGCTTGCGAGCGGGAGGGCCGATTTACTACGAGCAGTACTTC. Translating gives CASSLRAGGPIYYEQYF.

The chain has TRBV28 and TRBJ2-2; 7 bases map to TRBD1. CDR1 MDHEN and CDR2 SYDVKM come from the germline V gene. CDR3 length equals 16 residues. V dropped 1 base and J dropped 1; count of bases not matched to a gene: 3. The CDR3 nucleotides are TGTGCCAGCAGTTTATTTCGACAGGGGAACACCGGGGAGCTGTTTTTT. It translates to CASSLFRQGNTGELFF.

The chain employs TRBV15 and TRBJ2-1; D remains unclear. The CDR3 sequence is 15 residues long. Trimming pared 5 bases from V and 3 bases from J, leaving 14 bases between. Germline-derived CDR1 and CDR2 are LNHNV and YYDKDF (reference sequence). The DNA of the CDR3 is TGTGCCACCAGCCCCTCGAGTGGGTACTACAATGAGCAGTTCTTC. Translated: CATSPSSGYYNEQFF.

As for this clone: The junction departs from germline at one end; a sequencing error may be responsible. The chain employs TRBV7-2 and TRBJ2-3, with D hard to call. The germline V gene has CDR1 SGHTA and CDR2 FQGNSA. The CDR3 extends over 13 amino acids. Here the CDR3 reads CASSSVSTDTQYF. The DNA of the CDR3 is TGTGCCAGCAGCTCCGTCAGCACTGATACGCAGTATTTT.

This clone was found a few times. The chain recombines TRBV7-9 with TRBJ1-3, with D possibly TRBD1 on 6 matching bases. This CDR3 has 16 residues. Trimming shortened V by 5 bases and J by 0 bases, and 14 bases separated the two germline ends. Germline V gene data show CDR1 as SEHNR and CDR2 as FQNEAQ (reference sequence). CDR3 sequence (DNA): TGTGCCAGCAGCCCAAAGGGGGAGGCCTCTGGAAACACCATATATTTT. It translates to CASSPKGEASGNTIYF.

This chain uses TRBV28 with TRBJ2-2; no definite D call. This CDR3 has 13 residues. Trimming left V 11 bases short and J 4 bases short, with 14 bases between. Germline CDR1 MDHEN, CDR2 SYDVKM. The DNA for the CDR3 is TGTGCCCTCCAGAAGGGCGCCACCGGGGAGCTGTTTTTT. Its protein is CALQKGATGELFF.

The chain couples TRBV28 to TRBJ1-4; maybe TRBD1 (6 bases). The CDR3 is 16 residues long. V lost 4 bases, J lost 4 bases, and 16 bases lay in between. Germline loops: CDR1 MDHEN, CDR2 SYDVKM. For the CDR3, the DNA is TGTGCCAGCAGTTCAACTTTTAGGGGACATAATGAAAAACTGTTTTTT. Residues: CASSSTFRGHNEKLFF.

The CDR3 region is CASSSAGAAYGYTF. For the CDR3, the DNA is TGTGCCAGCAGCTCGGCAGGGGCCGCCTATGGCTACACCTTC. The V and J genes are TRBV7-9 and TRBJ1-2; D is possibly TRBD1 (6 bases). The V end lost 4 bases, the J end lost 4 bases, and 13 bases lay between the germline ends. This CDR3 has 14 residues. CDR1 is SEHNR and CDR2 is FQNEAQ in the germline V gene (reference sequence).

This clone came up a few times. The chain combines TRBV18 with TRBJ2-7; a possible D gene is TRBD2 (6 bases). Trimming took off 1 base at V and 3 bases at J, with 10 bases between the two ends. The CDR3 extends over 14 amino acids. Germline CDR1 and CDR2: KGHSH and LQKENI. In DNA form, the CDR3 reads TGTGCCAGCTCACCACGCGGGAAGGGCTACGAGCAGTACTTC. Amino acid sequence: CASSPRGKGYEQYF.

In its sample, this clone was seen a few times. The genes are TRBV7-8 and TRBJ2-7; TRBD2 agrees at 9 bases. In germline, CDR1 is SGHVS, CDR2 FQNEAQ. The length of the CDR3 is 16 residues. With 4 bases clipped from V and 4 bases from J, the junction kept 11 bases outside the gene matches. The CDR3 nucleotides read TGTGCCAGCAGCTCTCTCCCAATAGCGGGAGTATACGAGCAGTACTTC. Protein sequence: CASSSLPIAGVYEQYF.

This clone occurred a few times. The chain combines TRBV5-1 with TRBJ2-2; D call uncertain. The V and J ends lost 2 bases and 10 bases respectively, with 12 bases between them. Germline lookup yields CDR1 SGHRS and CDR2 YFSETQ. CDR3 length: 13 amino acids. CDR3 nucleotide sequence: TGCGCCAGCAGCTTCTCAAGCCCTCTGGAGCTGTTTTTT. It is translated as CASSFSSPLELFF.

With regard to this clone: Different DNA sequences within this sample yield the same CDR3. This chain links TRBV5-1 with TRBJ2-7, with TRBD1 matching 10 bases. Germline V CDR1 and CDR2: SGHRS, YFSETQ. This CDR3 comprises 15 residues. Trimming cost V 4 bases and J 4 bases; bases outside gene matches: 8. The CDR3 spells CASSDRTGGLYEQYF. CDR3 DNA sequence: TGCGCCAGCAGCGACCGGACAGGGGGGTTGTACGAGCAGTACTTC.

J is TRBJ1-5 and V is TRBV6-5; D gene unclear. The germline gives CDR1 MNHEY, CDR2 SVGAGI. Trimming shortened V by 2 bases and J by 0 bases, and 8 bases separated the two germline ends. CDR3 size: 15 residues. The CDR3 reads CASSYTADSNQPQHF. CDR3 nucleotide sequence: TGTGCCAGCAGTTACACCGCCGATAGCAATCAGCCCCAGCATTTT.

The V gene is TRBV7-2, the J gene TRBJ1-5; D perhaps matches TRBD1 (5 bases). The germline V gene encodes CDR1 SGHTA and CDR2 FQGNSA. V lost 3 bases to trimming and J lost 5 bases, with 17 bases between them. CDR3 size: 16 residues. The CDR3 protein is CASSFYIRTGDQPQHF. Written as DNA, the CDR3 is TGTGCCAGCAGCTTTTACATCCGGACGGGGGATCAGCCCCAGCATTTT.

The chain carries TRBV25-1 and TRBJ2-2; either TRBD1 or TRBD2 may fit D (5 bases each). The CDR3 length is 15 residues. Trimming removed 3 bases from V and 5 bases from J, with 13 bases in between. Germline CDR1 and CDR2: MGHDK and SYGVNS. For the CDR3, the DNA is TGTGCCAGCAGTGACTCCAATTGGGGGACCGGGGAGCTGTTTTTT. It translates to CASSDSNWGTGELFF.

The chain employs TRBV7-9 and TRBJ2-3, with TRBD2 identical over 9 bases. The CDR3 has 16 residues. Trimming cost V 5 bases and J 0 bases; bases outside gene matches: 6. CDR1 and CDR2 from the germline V gene are SEHNR and FQNEAQ (reference sequence). As DNA, the CDR3 is TGTGCCAGCAGCCCGACTAGCGGAGGGAGCACAGATACGCAGTATTTT. This translates into CASSPTSGGSTDTQYF.

This clone was seen a few times. V usage is TRBV27 and J usage is TRBJ2-5; TRBD1 aligns across 8 bases. This CDR3 spans 15 amino acids. Germline CDR1 is MNHEY and CDR2 is SMNVEV (reference sequence). V gave up 3 bases and J gave up 4 bases; unmatched junction bases: 7. CDR3 protein: CASSFQGAGPETQYF. For the CDR3, the DNA is TGTGCCAGCAGTTTCCAGGGGGCGGGGCCAGAGACCCAGTACTTC.

V gene TRBV11-2 combines with J gene TRBJ1-1, with unresolved D. The CDR3 spans 14 residues. V was pared by 2 bases and J by 1 base, with 8 bases between. Germline CDR1 is SGHAT and CDR2 is FQNNGV. Here the CDR3 reads CASSLINGNTEAFF. In DNA form, the CDR3 reads TGTGCCAGCAGCTTAATAAATGGGAACACTGAAGCTTTCTTT.

The chain has TRBV27 and TRBJ2-7, with a tentative D call TRBD1 (5 bases). Trimming pared 7 bases from V and 2 bases from J, leaving 15 bases between. This CDR3 comprises 14 residues. Germline lookup yields CDR1 MNHEY and CDR2 SMNVEV (reference sequence). This chain's CDR3 is CASKWQGSTYEQYF. In nucleotides, the CDR3 is TGTGCCAGCAAGTGGCAGGGCTCCACCTACGAGCAGTACTTC.

The V call is TRBV4-1, the J call TRBJ1-4; 7 bases are a match to TRBD1. Trimming cost V 1 base and J 8 bases; bases outside gene matches: 7. Looked up from germline, CDR1 is MGHRA and CDR2 is YSYEKL. CDR3 size: 15 residues. In DNA form, the CDR3 reads TGCGCCAGCAGCCAAGCGACAGGGTTGCAGGAAAAACTGTTTTTT. It yields the protein CASSQATGLQEKLFF.

The rearrangement joins TRBV11-2 to TRBJ2-1; D is unclear. Germline V lookup: CDR1 SGHAT, CDR2 FQNNGV. This CDR3 is built from 11 residues. Trimming took 2 bases from V and 8 from J, leaving 4 bases between them. The CDR3, as DNA: TGTGCCAGCAGCTTAAACTATGAGCAGTTCTTC. Translation: CASSLNYEQFF.

Worth noting for this clone: Other nucleotide sequences in the sample specify the same CDR3. The chain joins TRBV27 to TRBJ2-7, with D possibly being TRBD1 (6 bases). Trimming cost V 3 bases and J 4 bases, with 7 bases left between them. The germline V gene has CDR1 MNHEY and CDR2 SMNVEV (reference sequence). This CDR3 region has 12 residues. In DNA, the CDR3 is TGTGCCAGCAGTTTTCAGGGGTACGAGCAGTACTTC. This gives the protein CASSFQGYEQYF.

This chain uses TRBV29-1 with TRBJ2-2; either TRBD1 or TRBD2 may fit D (5 bases each). The CDR3 covers 12 residues. The ends were cut back, 7 bases at V and 5 bases at J, with 11 bases in the middle. CDR1 is SQVTM, CDR2 ANQGSEA, per germline. In nucleotides, the CDR3 is TGCAGCGCGGGGCGTTGGACCGGGGAGCTGTTTTTT. Encoded protein: CSAGRWTGELFF.

The gene calls are TRBV29-1 and TRBJ1-1; possible D gene TRBD1, 6 bases. The CDR3 spans 15 residues. Germline CDR1 SQVTM, CDR2 ANQGSEA. Trimming pared 4 bases from V and 3 bases from J, leaving 18 bases between. CDR3 nucleotides: TGCAGCGTTGTTGGGGGGACATCCTTGGACACTGAAGCTTTCTTT. Its translation is CSVVGGTSLDTEAFF.

V gene TRBV28 combines with J gene TRBJ2-7; TRBD1 matches at 7 bases. This CDR3 spans 14 amino acids. J was trimmed by 5 bases and V by 5 bases; bases with no gene match: 9. The germline CDR1 and CDR2 sequences are MDHEN and SYDVKM. This CDR3 reads CASSHKTGRHEQYF. In DNA form, the CDR3 reads TGTGCCAGCAGTCACAAGACAGGGCGGCACGAGCAGTACTTC.

This clone has a single count. CDR3 sequence (DNA): TGTGCCAGCAGCTTAGATCCCGGGTACAATGAGCAGTTCTTC. Encoded protein: CASSLDPGYNEQFF. J is TRBJ2-1 and V is TRBV7-9, with D hard to call. The ends were cut back, 1 base at V and 4 bases at J, with 8 bases in the middle. The CDR3 loop spans 14 amino acids. Germline V lookup: CDR1 SEHNR, CDR2 FQNEAQ (reference sequence). Variable domain in full (rest from reference TRBV7-9 and TRBJ2-1): DTGVSQNPRHKITKRGQNVTFRCDPISEHNRLYWYRQTLGQGPEFLTYFQNEAQLEKSRLLSDRFSAERPKGSFSTLEIQRTEQGDSAMYLCASSLDPGYNEQFFGPGTRLTVL.

This clone has just one count. The rearrangement joins TRBV5-4 to TRBJ2-3, with 8 bases fitting TRBD2. V lost 7 bases, J lost 6 bases, and 10 bases stayed unmatched. From germline, CDR1 is SGHNT and CDR2 YYREEE (reference sequence). The CDR3 is 14 residues long. The CDR3 is CASQTGGGMDTQYF. DNA of the CDR3: TGTGCCAGCCAAACCGGGGGGGGAATGGATACGCAGTATTTT.

The gene calls are TRBV7-3 and TRBJ2-1; a weak D match, TRBD1 (5 bases). Per germline, CDR1 SGHTA and CDR2 FQGTGA. The CDR3 has 16 amino acids. Trimming shortened V by 4 bases and J by 0 bases, and 13 bases separated the two germline ends. CDR3 sequence: CASSSRAHGSYNEQFF. The CDR3 DNA sequence: TGTGCCAGCAGCTCCAGGGCACATGGCTCCTACAATGAGCAGTTCTTC.